The 24 T cell receptor beta chains below come from one sample, sequenced in a study of cytomegalovirus exposure and HLA in healthy donors. In the PCR, 60 Vbeta and 13 Jbeta primers were used. Generated by immunoSEQ multiplex PCR, the TCRdb table keeps only in-frame clones and is missing some. The data show 120,000 or so clones, roughly 78% seen once. Material: PBMCs. These TCRs come from a man aged 25 to 40 in good health and CMV-seropositive.

This sequence joins TRBV10-1 and TRBJ2-3; no firm D call. Germline V gene lookup returns CDR1 WNHNN and CDR2 SYGVQD (reference sequence). This CDR3 is 14 amino acids long. Trimming took off 0 bases at V and 1 base at J, with 5 bases between the two ends. The CDR3 reads CASSESSGTDTQYF. The CDR3 region has the DNA TGCGCCAGCAGTGAGTCGTCCGGCACAGATACGCAGTATTTT.

This clone was seen once. The chain combines TRBV10-1 with TRBJ2-3; 9 bases agree with TRBD1. This CDR3 contains 16 residues. Germline assignment: CDR1 WNHNN and CDR2 SYGVQD (reference sequence). The junction had 5 bases not matched to a gene; V was cut back by 3 bases and J by 1 base. As DNA, the CDR3 is TGCGCCAGCAGTGACCCACAGGGGGCAGGCACAGATACGCAGTATTTT. Its translation: CASSDPQGAGTDTQYF.

CDR3 residues: CASSVGAWDYGYTF. CDR3 DNA sequence: TGTGCCAGCAGTGTGGGGGCTTGGGACTATGGCTACACCTTC. The J gene is TRBJ1-2, the V gene TRBV2; D perhaps matches TRBD1 (6 bases). There are 14 residues in the CDR3. CDR1 is SNHLY and CDR2 is FYNNEI in the germline V gene. V lost 4 bases to trimming and J lost 3 bases, with 12 bases between them.

The chain combines TRBV5-1 with TRBJ1-2; the match to TRBD1 covers 7 bases. The CDR3 has 14 amino acids. Trimming at V came to 0 bases and at J to 4 bases, leaving 3 bases not matched to a gene. Germline V gene sequence: CDR1 SGHRS, CDR2 YFSETQ. The CDR3 is CASSLDRDSYGYTF. CDR3 nucleotides: TGCGCCAGCAGCTTGGATAGGGACAGCTATGGCTACACCTTC. Combining the CDR3 with reference TRBV5-1 and TRBJ1-2 gives the whole variable domain KAGVTQTPRYLIKTRGQQVTLSCSPISGHRSVSWYQQTPGQGLQFLFEYFSETQRNKGNFPGRFSGRQFSNSRSEMNVSTLELGDSALYLCASSLDRDSYGYTFGSGTRLTVV.

V gene TRBV18 combines with J gene TRBJ2-2, with D possibly being TRBD2 (6 bases). The V gene lost 0 bases and the J gene lost 4 bases, with 9 bases spanning the gap. CDR3 length: 15 residues. Germline CDR1 and CDR2: KGHSH and LQKENI. The chain's CDR3 is CASSPPSAGTGELFF. CDR3 sequence (DNA): TGTGCCAGCTCACCACCGTCAGCGGGCACCGGGGAGCTGTTTTTT.

In its sample, this clone is medium-sized. Here the CDR3 reads CASSVEEGPQHF. The CDR3 DNA reads as TGTGCCAGCAGCGTAGAAGAGGGACCCCAGCATTTT. The rearrangement uses TRBV9 and TRBJ1-5; D not resolved. Looked up from germline, CDR1 is SGDLS and CDR2 is YYNGEE. V was cut by 0 bases and J by 10 bases, with 8 bases left in between. CDR3 size: 12 residues.

The chain employs TRBV5-1 and TRBJ2-5, with TRBD1 matching 7 bases. This CDR3 has 15 amino acids. V was pared by 1 base and J by 3 bases, with 6 bases of the junction left unmatched. Germline lookup yields CDR1 SGHRS and CDR2 YFSETQ. The CDR3 region has the DNA TGCGCCAGCAGCTTGCTCCGGGACAGTAAAGAGACCCAGTACTTC. It yields the protein CASSLLRDSKETQYF. The full variable domain, its missing parts supplied by reference TRBV5-1 and TRBJ2-5, is KAGVTQTPRYLIKTRGQQVTLSCSPISGHRSVSWYQQTPGQGLQFLFEYFSETQRNKGNFPGRFSGRQFSNSRSEMNVSTLELGDSALYLCASSLLRDSKETQYFGPGTRLLVL.

In DNA, the CDR3 is TGTGCCAGCAGCTCCCGGGGGGATTCTACAGGGGGCAATGGCTACACCTTC. It codes for CASSSRGDSTGGNGYTF. The chain joins TRBV7-2 to TRBJ1-2; the match to TRBD1 covers 9 bases. This CDR3 spans 17 amino acids. Germline V gene lookup returns CDR1 SGHTA and CDR2 FQGNSA. V shed 4 bases and J 6 bases; nucleotides not matched to a gene: 15. Full variable domain (missing parts from reference TRBV7-2 and TRBJ1-2): GAGVSQSPSNKVTEKGKDVELRCDPISGHTALYWYRQSLGQGLEFLIYFQGNSAPDKSGLPSDRFSAERTGGSVSTLTIQRTQQEDSAVYLCASSSRGDSTGGNGYTFGSGTRLTVV.

This chain links TRBV4-2 with TRBJ2-7; D perhaps matches TRBD2 (5 bases). V was cut by 1 base and J by 8 bases, with 9 bases left in between. The CDR3 totals 12 residues. Germline assignment: CDR1 LGHNA and CDR2 YNFKEQ. CDR3 amino acids: CASSQGRSQQYF. The DNA of the CDR3 is TGTGCCAGCAGCCAAGGGAGGTCTCAGCAGTACTTC.

This clone was detected only once. The gene calls are TRBV5-1 and TRBJ1-1; 9 bases line up with TRBD1. J was trimmed by 1 base and V by 3 bases; bases with no gene match: 4. CDR3 length: 15 amino acids. Germline V gene data show CDR1 as SGHRS and CDR2 as YFSETQ. CDR3 nucleotides: TGCGCCAGCAGCTCACAGGGGGCGGCGAACACTGAAGCTTTCTTT. Translated, it gives CASSSQGAANTEAFF.

The V call is TRBV7-2, the J call TRBJ2-3; TRBD2 matches 7 bases. This CDR3 region has 14 residues. V gave up 0 bases and J gave up 8 bases; unmatched junction bases: 5. Germline V gives CDR1 SGHTA, CDR2 FQGNSA. Written as DNA, the CDR3 is TGTGCCAGCAGCTTAGCGAGGGCTAGCGGTACGCAGTATTTT. As protein: CASSLARASGTQYF.

The chain is built from TRBV28 and TRBJ2-2; TRBD1 aligns across 9 bases. Germline lookup yields CDR1 MDHEN and CDR2 SYDVKM. This CDR3 has 15 amino acids. V trimming: 3 bases; J trimming: 1 base; junction bases outside the gene matches: 0. The CDR3 bases are TGTGCCAGCAGTTTGGACAGGGGGAACACCGGGGAGCTGTTTTTT. Amino acids: CASSLDRGNTGELFF.

The chain links TRBV2 to TRBJ2-3; D is possibly TRBD2 (6 bases). Germline V gives CDR1 SNHLY, CDR2 FYNNEI. Trimming took off 7 bases at V and 0 bases at J, with 14 bases between the two ends. The CDR3 extends over 15 amino acids. As DNA, the CDR3 is TGTGCCAGCACCCACCCCGCGGGGAGCACAGATACGCAGTATTTT. This gives the protein CASTHPAGSTDTQYF.

The V call is TRBV11-3, the J call TRBJ2-5; D is perhaps TRBD2 (6 bases). The CDR3 spans 13 residues. V lost 3 bases and J lost 4, with 9 bases in between. CDR1 is SGHNT, CDR2 YENEEA, per germline. The CDR3 protein is CASSLTRGETQYF. The CDR3 DNA sequence: TGTGCCAGCAGCTTGACTAGAGGAGAGACCCAGTACTTC.

The rearrangement links TRBV18 to TRBJ1-4; D uncertain. Deletions cut 4 bases from V and 8 bases from J, with 11 bases between. Germline V gene lookup returns CDR1 KGHSH and CDR2 LQKENI. CDR3 length equals 13 residues. CDR3 in amino acids: CASSRQESEKLFF. Here the CDR3 DNA reads TGTGCCAGCTCACGGCAGGAATCGGAAAAACTGTTTTTT. Together with reference TRBV18 and TRBJ1-4, the CDR3 gives the full variable domain: NAGVMQNPRHLVRRRGQEARLRCSPMKGHSHVYWYRQLPEEGLKFMVYLQKENIIDESGMPKERFSAEFPKEGPSILRIQQVVRGDSAAYFCASSRQESEKLFFGSGTQLSVL.

This clone was seen more than once but under ten times. The chain carries TRBV7-9 and TRBJ2-5; weak D call: TRBD2 (6 bases). Germline CDR1 is SEHNR and CDR2 is FQNEAQ (reference sequence). V was shortened by 4 bases and J by 4 bases, with 22 bases between the two germline ends. The CDR3 has 17 amino acids. The CDR3 loop reads CASSYDQYRDSSETQYF. CDR3 bases: TGTGCCAGCAGCTACGACCAATACCGGGACTCCTCAGAGACCCAGTACTTC.

CDR3: CASSSEAGAGNTIYF. The CDR3 DNA follows: TGTGCCAGCAGCTCCGAAGCGGGGGCTGGAAACACCATATATTTT. The chain is built from TRBV11-2 and TRBJ1-3; a weak D match, TRBD1 (5 bases). CDR1 and CDR2 from the germline V gene are SGHAT and FQNNGV. This CDR3 spans 15 amino acids. V lost 4 bases and J lost 2, with 12 bases in between.

The V call is TRBV7-8, the J call TRBJ2-1; D not resolved. Trimming stripped 1 base from V and 3 bases from J, with 16 bases between. The germline V gene has CDR1 SGHVS and CDR2 FQNEAQ. CDR3 length: 17 amino acids. CDR3 in amino acids: CASSLVAETASYNEQFF. The CDR3 DNA is TGTGCCAGCAGCTTAGTGGCGGAGACCGCAAGCTACAATGAGCAGTTCTTC.

This chain links TRBV13 with TRBJ1-2; D perhaps matches TRBD1 (5 bases). V lost 3 bases, J lost 8 bases, and 13 bases lay in between. The CDR3 is 13 amino acids. CDR1 is PRHDT, CDR2 FYEKMQ, per germline (reference sequence). CDR3 amino acids: CASSFQGIGGYTF. The CDR3 nucleotides are TGTGCCAGCAGCTTTCAGGGAATAGGCGGCTACACCTTC. Supplemented by reference TRBV13 and TRBJ1-2, the full variable domain reads AAGVIQSPRHLIKEKRETATLKCYPIPRHDTVYWYQQGPGQDPQFLISFYEKMQSDKGSIPDRFSAQQFSDYHSELNMSSLELGDSALYFCASSFQGIGGYTFGSGTRLTVV.

The chain couples TRBV5-6 to TRBJ2-1, with unresolved D. Germline lookup yields CDR1 SGHDT and CDR2 YYEEEE. Deletions cut 4 bases from V and 7 bases from J, with 12 bases between. The CDR3 contains 13 residues. This CDR3 is CASSPGPRNEQFF. The CDR3 bases are TGTGCCAGCAGCCCTGGGCCGAGAAATGAGCAGTTCTTC.

V and J are TRBV7-2 and TRBJ2-7; 10 bases are shared with TRBD1. Per the germline V gene, CDR1 is SGHTA and CDR2 is FQGNSA. This CDR3 has 16 amino acids. V was clipped by 0 bases and J by 3 bases; unmatched bases: 5. CDR3 sequence (DNA): TGTGCCAGCAGCTTAGCGGGACAGGGGTTTCGCTACGAGCAGTACTTC. The encoded protein is CASSLAGQGFRYEQYF.

This clone was observed once. The chain carries TRBV7-9 and TRBJ2-1; 7 bases are a match to TRBD2. The J segment lost 6 bases and the V segment lost 6 bases, leaving 11 bases of the junction unmatched. Looked up from germline, CDR1 is SEHNR and CDR2 is FQNEAQ (reference sequence). The CDR3 spans 15 residues. For the CDR3, the DNA is TGTGCCAGCAGTTCGAGGCAGGGAGGGTTCAATGAGCAGTTCTTC. Translated, it gives CASSSRQGGFNEQFF.

The rearrangement joins TRBV9 to TRBJ2-5; possibly TRBD2 for D (6 bases). Germline CDR1 SGDLS, CDR2 YYNGEE. Trimming left V 4 bases short and J 5 bases short, with 15 bases between. The CDR3 loop spans 14 amino acids. CDR3 protein: CASSKSFREETQYF. CDR3 sequence (DNA): TGTGCCAGCAGCAAAAGTTTTCGGGAGGAGACCCAGTACTTC.

This clone has only a few counts. The chain employs TRBV2 and TRBJ1-6; possible D gene TRBD1, 5 bases. This CDR3 is 14 amino acids long. Germline V lookup: CDR1 SNHLY, CDR2 FYNNEI. V was pared by 5 bases and J by 2 bases, with 7 bases between. CDR3: CASSLRAYNSPLHF. The CDR3 nucleotides read TGTGCCAGCAGTCTCAGGGCCTATAATTCACCCCTCCACTTT.